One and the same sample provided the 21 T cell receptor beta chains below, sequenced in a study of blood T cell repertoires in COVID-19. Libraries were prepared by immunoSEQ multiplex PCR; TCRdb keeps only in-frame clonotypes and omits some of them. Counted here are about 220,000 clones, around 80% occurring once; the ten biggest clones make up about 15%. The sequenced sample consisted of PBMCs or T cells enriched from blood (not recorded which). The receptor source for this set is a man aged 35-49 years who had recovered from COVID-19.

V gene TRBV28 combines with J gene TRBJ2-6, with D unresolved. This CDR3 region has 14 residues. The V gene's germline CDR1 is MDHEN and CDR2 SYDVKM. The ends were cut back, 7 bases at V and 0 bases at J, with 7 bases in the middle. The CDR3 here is CASTHFSGANVLTF. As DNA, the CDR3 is TGTGCCAGCACCCACTTCTCTGGGGCCAACGTCCTGACTTTC.

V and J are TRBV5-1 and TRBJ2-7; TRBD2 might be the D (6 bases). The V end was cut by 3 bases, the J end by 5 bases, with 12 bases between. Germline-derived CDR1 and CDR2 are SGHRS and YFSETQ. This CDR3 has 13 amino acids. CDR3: CASSSGGSDEQYF. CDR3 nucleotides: TGCGCCAGCAGCTCTGGGGGGAGCGACGAGCAGTACTTC. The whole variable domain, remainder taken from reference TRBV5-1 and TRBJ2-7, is KAGVTQTPRYLIKTRGQQVTLSCSPISGHRSVSWYQQTPGQGLQFLFEYFSETQRNKGNFPGRFSGRQFSNSRSEMNVSTLELGDSALYLCASSSGGSDEQYFGPGTRLTVT.

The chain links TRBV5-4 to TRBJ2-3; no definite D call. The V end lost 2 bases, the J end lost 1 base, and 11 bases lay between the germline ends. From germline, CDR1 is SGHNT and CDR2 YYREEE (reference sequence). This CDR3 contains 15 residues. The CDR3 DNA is TGTGCCAGCAGCTTCTGGCCGGCGGGCACAGATACGCAGTATTTT. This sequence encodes CASSFWPAGTDTQYF.

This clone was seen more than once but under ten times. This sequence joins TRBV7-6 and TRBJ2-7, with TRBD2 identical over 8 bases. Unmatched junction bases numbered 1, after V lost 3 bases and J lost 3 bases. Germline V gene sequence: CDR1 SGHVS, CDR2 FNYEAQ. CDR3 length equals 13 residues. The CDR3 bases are TGTGCCAGCAGCTTGCTAGCGGGCTACGAGCAGTACTTC. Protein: CASSLLAGYEQYF.

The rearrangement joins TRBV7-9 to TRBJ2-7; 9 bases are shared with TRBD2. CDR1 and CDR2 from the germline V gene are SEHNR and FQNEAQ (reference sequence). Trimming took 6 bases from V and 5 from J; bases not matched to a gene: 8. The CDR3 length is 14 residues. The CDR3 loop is CASRPSGANNEQYF. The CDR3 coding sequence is TGTGCCAGCAGACCTAGCGGGGCGAATAACGAGCAGTACTTC.

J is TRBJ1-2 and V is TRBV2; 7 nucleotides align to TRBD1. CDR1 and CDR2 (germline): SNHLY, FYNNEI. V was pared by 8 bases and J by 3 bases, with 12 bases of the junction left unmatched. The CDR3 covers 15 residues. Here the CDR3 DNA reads TGTGCCAGCCACGTGGTGCCAGGGGGTTACTATGGCTACACCTTC. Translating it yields CASHVVPGGYYGYTF.

CDR3: CASSYSVAETQYF. The DNA for the CDR3 is TGTGCCAGCAGTTACTCAGTAGCCGAGACCCAGTACTTC. The chain carries TRBV6-2 or TRBV6-3 and TRBJ2-5; D ambiguous. CDR1 and CDR2 from the germline V gene are MNHEY and SVGEGT. The V gene lost 0 bases and the J gene lost 5 bases, with 7 bases spanning the gap. The CDR3 has 13 residues.

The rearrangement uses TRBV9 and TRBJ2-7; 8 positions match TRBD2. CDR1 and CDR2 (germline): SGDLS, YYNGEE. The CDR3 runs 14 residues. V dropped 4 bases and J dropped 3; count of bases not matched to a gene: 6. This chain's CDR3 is CASSPGLGFYEQYF. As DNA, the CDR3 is TGTGCCAGCAGCCCGGGACTAGGTTTCTACGAGCAGTACTTC.

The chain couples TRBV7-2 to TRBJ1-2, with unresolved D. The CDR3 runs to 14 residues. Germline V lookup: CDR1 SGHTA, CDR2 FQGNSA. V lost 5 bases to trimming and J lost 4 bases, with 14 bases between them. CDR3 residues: CASSTIRPPYGYTF. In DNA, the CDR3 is TGTGCCAGCAGCACTATACGGCCCCCCTATGGCTACACCTTC.

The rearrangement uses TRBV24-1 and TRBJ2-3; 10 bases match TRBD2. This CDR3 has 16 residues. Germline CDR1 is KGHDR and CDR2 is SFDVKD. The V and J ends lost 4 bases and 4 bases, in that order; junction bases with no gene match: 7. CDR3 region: CATSDPSGSSADTQYF. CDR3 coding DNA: TGTGCCACCAGTGACCCTAGCGGGAGTAGCGCAGATACGCAGTATTTT.

The CDR3 nucleotides read TGTGCCAGCAGCGCAGGGTCCGTACGAAACACTGAAGCTTTCTTT. Translation gives CASSAGSVRNTEAFF. The chain couples TRBV4-2 to TRBJ1-1; D perhaps matches TRBD1 (5 bases). CDR1 is LGHNA and CDR2 is YNFKEQ in the germline V gene. This CDR3 is 15 amino acids long. Trimming shortened V by 5 bases and J by 2 bases, and 15 bases separated the two germline ends.

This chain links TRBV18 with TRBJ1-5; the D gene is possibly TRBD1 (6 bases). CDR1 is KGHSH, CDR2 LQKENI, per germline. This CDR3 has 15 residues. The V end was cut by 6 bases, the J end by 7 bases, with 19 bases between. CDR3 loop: CASSPMDSQLQPQHF. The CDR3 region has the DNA TGTGCCAGCTCCCCAATGGACAGTCAGCTACAGCCCCAGCATTTT.

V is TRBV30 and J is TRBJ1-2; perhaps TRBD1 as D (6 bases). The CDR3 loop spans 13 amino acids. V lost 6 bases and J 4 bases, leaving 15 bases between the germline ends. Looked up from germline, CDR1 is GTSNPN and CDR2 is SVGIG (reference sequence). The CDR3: CACQGNSFYGYTF. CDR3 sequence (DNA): TGTGCCTGCCAGGGGAACAGCTTCTATGGCTACACCTTC.

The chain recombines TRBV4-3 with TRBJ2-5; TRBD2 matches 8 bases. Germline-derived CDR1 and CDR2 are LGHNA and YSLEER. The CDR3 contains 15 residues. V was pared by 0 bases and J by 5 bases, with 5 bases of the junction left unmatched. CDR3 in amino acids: CASSQDLGGGETQYF. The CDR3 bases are TGCGCCAGCAGCCAAGATCTGGGCGGGGGGGAGACCCAGTACTTC.

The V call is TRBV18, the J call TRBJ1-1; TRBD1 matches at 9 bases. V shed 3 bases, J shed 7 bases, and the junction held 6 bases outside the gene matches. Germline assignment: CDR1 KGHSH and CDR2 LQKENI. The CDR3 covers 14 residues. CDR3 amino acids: CASSPWDRVGEAFF. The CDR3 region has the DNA TGTGCCAGCTCACCTTGGGACAGGGTCGGTGAAGCTTTCTTT.

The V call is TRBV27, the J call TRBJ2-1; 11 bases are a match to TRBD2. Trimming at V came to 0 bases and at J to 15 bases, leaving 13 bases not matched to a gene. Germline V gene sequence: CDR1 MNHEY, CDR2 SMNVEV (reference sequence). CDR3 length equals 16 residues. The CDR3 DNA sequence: TGTGCCAGCAGTTTATCGTCTATAGCGGGAGGGCCCGATTGGTTCTTC. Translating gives CASSLSSIAGGPDWFF.

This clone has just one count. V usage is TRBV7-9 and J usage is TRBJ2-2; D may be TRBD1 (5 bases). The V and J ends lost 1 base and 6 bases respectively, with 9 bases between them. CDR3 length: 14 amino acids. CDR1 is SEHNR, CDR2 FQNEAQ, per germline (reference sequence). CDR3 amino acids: CASSLGQYAGELFF. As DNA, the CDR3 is TGTGCCAGCAGCTTAGGACAGTACGCCGGGGAGCTGTTTTTT.

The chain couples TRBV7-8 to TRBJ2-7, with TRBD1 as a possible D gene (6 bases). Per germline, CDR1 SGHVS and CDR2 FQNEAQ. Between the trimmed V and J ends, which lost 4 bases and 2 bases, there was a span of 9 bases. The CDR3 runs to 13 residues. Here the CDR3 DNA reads TGTGCCAGCAGCTCAGACAGGCCCTACGAGCAGTACTTC. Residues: CASSSDRPYEQYF.

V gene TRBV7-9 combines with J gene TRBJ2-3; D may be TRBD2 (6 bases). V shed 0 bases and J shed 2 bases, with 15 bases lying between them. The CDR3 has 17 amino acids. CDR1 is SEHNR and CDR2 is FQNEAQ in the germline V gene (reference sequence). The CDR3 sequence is CASSLALAGLHTDTQYF. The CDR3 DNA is TGTGCCAGCAGCTTAGCGCTCGCTGGACTACACACAGATACGCAGTATTTT. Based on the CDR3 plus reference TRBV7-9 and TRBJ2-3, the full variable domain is DTGVSQNPRHKITKRGQNVTFRCDPISEHNRLYWYRQTLGQGPEFLTYFQNEAQLEKSRLLSDRFSAERPKGSFSTLEIQRTEQGDSAMYLCASSLALAGLHTDTQYFGPGTRLTVL.

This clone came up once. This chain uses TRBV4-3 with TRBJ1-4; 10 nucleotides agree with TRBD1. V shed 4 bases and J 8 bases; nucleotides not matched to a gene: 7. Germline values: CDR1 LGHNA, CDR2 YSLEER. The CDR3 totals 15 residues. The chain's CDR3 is CASSPEDRGEEKLFF. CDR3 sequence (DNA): TGCGCCAGCAGCCCTGAGGACAGGGGGGAGGAAAAACTGTTTTTT.

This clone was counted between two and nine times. CDR3 bases: TGCGCCAGCAGCTTCGGGGTGGGGGAGACCCAGTACTTC. Its translation is CASSFGVGETQYF. The genes are TRBV5-1 and TRBJ2-5, with a weak D call TRBD2 (5 bases). Germline V gene sequence: CDR1 SGHRS, CDR2 YFSETQ. The CDR3 is 13 residues long. With 2 bases removed from V and 5 bases from J, the gap between germline ends came to 10 bases.